This TCR beta chain was captured in a study of T cells in Graves' hyperthyroidism and ophthalmopathy. For the study at large: Peripheral blood collection took place at initial diagnosis, before any treatment. Study findings and constraints: Among thyroid clonotypes expanded above 0.001, most also appeared in blood.

These patients, aged 18 to 65, had recently diagnosed hyperthyroidism lasting under 2 months. Together with thyroid ultrasound, orbital computed tomography, serum thyroxine and TRAb, clinical symptoms were used for diagnoses. What was amplified from RNA transcripts were TCR beta CDR3 regions. In the first-round RT-PCR of the TCR CDR3, the HTBI primer set was used. TCRdb re-called the multiplex PCR reads with MiXCR, one entry per CDR3 protein. The table shows roughly 700,000 distinct CDR3 sequences, with around a third occurring only once. Germline CDR1 reads SEHNR; CDR2 reads FQNEAQ (reference sequence). With 4 bases removed from V and 1 base from J, the gap between germline ends came to 17 bases. The CDR3 runs to 16 residues. This clonotype came up many times. Its antigen is as yet unknown.

This chain links TRBV7-9 with TRBJ2-7, with unresolved D. This TCR came from a woman aged 40 to 50 with Graves' hyperthyroidism. Material: blood. CDR3 nucleotides: TGTGCCAGCAGCTACGACATCTCGACGGTTTCCTACGAGCAGTACTTC. Translated, it gives CASSYDISTVSYEQYF.